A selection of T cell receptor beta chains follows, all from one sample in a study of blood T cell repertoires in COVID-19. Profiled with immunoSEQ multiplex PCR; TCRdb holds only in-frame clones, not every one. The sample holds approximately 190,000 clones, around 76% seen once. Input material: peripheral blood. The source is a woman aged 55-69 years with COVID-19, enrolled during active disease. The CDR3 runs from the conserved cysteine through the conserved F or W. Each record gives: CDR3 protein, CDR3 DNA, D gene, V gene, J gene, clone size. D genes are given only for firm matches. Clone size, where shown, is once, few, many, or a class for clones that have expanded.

CDR3: CASSAEPAGARYGYTF
DNA: TGCGCCAGCAGCGCTGAGCCGGCAGGGGCGCGGTATGGCTACACCTTC
D: NA
V: TRBV5-1
J: TRBJ1-2
size: NA

CDR3: CASSSGVTDTQYF
DNA: TGTGCCAGCAGCTCCGGGGTCACAGATACGCAGTATTTT
D: NA
V: TRBV7-2
J: TRBJ2-3
size: NA

CDR3: CSAKNSGANTGELFF
DNA: TGCAGCGCCAAGAATAGCGGTGCGAACACCGGGGAGCTGTTTTTT
D: NA
V: TRBV29-1
J: TRBJ2-2
size: NA

CDR3: CASSLIYRGQETQYF
DNA: TGCGCCAGCAGCTTGATATACAGGGGCCAAGAGACCCAGTACTTC
D: TRBD1
V: TRBV5-1
J: TRBJ2-5
size: NA

CDR3: CASSKLNRGNQPQHF
DNA: TGTGCCAGTAGTAAACTTAATAGAGGAAATCAGCCCCAGCATTTT
D: NA
V: TRBV19
J: TRBJ1-5
size: NA

CDR3: CASRSGGRETQYF
DNA: TGTGCCAGCCGTTCGGGGGGGCGAGAGACCCAGTACTTC
D: TRBD2
V: TRBV28
J: TRBJ2-5
size: NA

CDR3: CASSPSNRGSSNYGYTF
DNA: TGTGCCAGCAGTCCCAGTAACAGGGGTTCGTCCAACTATGGCTACACCTTC
D: TRBD1
V: TRBV28
J: TRBJ1-2
size: NA

CDR3: CASSEKSQKSSYNSPLHF
DNA: TGTGCCAGCAGTGAAAAGTCCCAGAAATCCTCCTATAATTCACCCCTCCACTTT
D: NA
V: TRBV6-1
J: TRBJ1-6
size: NA

CDR3: CSVAPRTGMNTEAFF
DNA: TGCAGCGTTGCTCCGAGGACAGGAATGAACACTGAAGCTTTCTTT
D: TRBD1
V: TRBV29-1
J: TRBJ1-1
size: NA

CDR3: CASRRGLAGVGAGELFF
DNA: TGTGCCAGCAGACGTGGACTAGCGGGAGTGGGCGCCGGGGAGCTGTTTTTT
D: TRBD2
V: TRBV5-4
J: TRBJ2-2
size: NA

CDR3: CASTRGQDYGYTF
DNA: TGTGCCAGCACTAGGGGGCAAGACTATGGCTACACCTTC
D: TRBD1
V: TRBV28
J: TRBJ1-2
size: NA

CDR3: CASSVARTGDGYTF
DNA: TGTGCCAGCAGCGTAGCTCGGACAGGGGATGGCTACACCTTC
D: TRBD1
V: TRBV9
J: TRBJ1-2
size: NA

CDR3: CASSATGPSSYNEQFF
DNA: TGTGCCAGCAGCGCTACAGGGCCTAGCTCCTACAATGAGCAGTTCTTC
D: NA
V: TRBV7-6
J: TRBJ2-1
size: NA

CDR3: CASRDREETQYF
DNA: TGTGCCAGCCGGGACAGGGAAGAGACCCAGTACTTC
D: TRBD1
V: TRBV25-1
J: TRBJ2-5
size: NA

CDR3: CASSQGGLAYNEQFF
DNA: TGTGCCAGCAGCCAAGGGGGACTAGCCTACAATGAGCAGTTCTTC
D: TRBD2
V: TRBV3-1/TRBV3-2
J: TRBJ2-1
size: NA

CDR3: CASSRDRGLSGTEAFF
DNA: TGTGCCAGCTCGAGGGACAGGGGGCTTTCGGGCACTGAAGCTTTCTTT
D: TRBD1
V: TRBV18
J: TRBJ1-1
size: NA

CDR3: CASSSLSSSYGYTF
DNA: TGTGCCAGCAGTTCCCTCTCCTCTAGCTATGGCTACACCTTC
D: NA
V: TRBV6-6
J: TRBJ1-2
size: NA

CDR3: CASSQGGTQYF
DNA: TGTGCCAGCAGTCAGGGGGGGACCCAGTACTTC
D: NA
V: TRBV7-2
J: TRBJ2-5
size: NA

CDR3: CASSSIAGTNTGELFF
DNA: TGTGCCAGCAGCTCTATAGCGGGAACGAACACCGGGGAGCTGTTTTTT
D: TRBD2
V: TRBV4-2
J: TRBJ2-2
size: NA

CDR3: CASSADRTNGKAFF
DNA: TGTGCCAGCTCAGCGGACAGGACGAATGGGAAGGCTTTCTTT
D: TRBD1
V: TRBV18
J: TRBJ1-1
size: NA

CDR3: CASSIGVTDGYTF
DNA: TGTGCCAGTAGTATTGGGGTGACAGATGGCTACACCTTC
D: NA
V: TRBV19
J: TRBJ1-2
size: NA

CDR3: CASSLISGAPYNEQFF
DNA: TGTGCCAGCAGCTTGATCAGCGGAGCACCCTACAATGAGCAGTTCTTC
D: NA
V: TRBV5-6
J: TRBJ2-1
size: NA

CDR3: CASSGQWGGDEKLFF
DNA: TGTGCCAGCAGCGGGCAATGGGGGGGAGATGAAAAACTGTTTTTT
D: NA
V: TRBV9
J: TRBJ1-4
size: NA

CDR3: CASSQFPPSGRSTDTQYF
DNA: TGTGCCAGCTCACAATTTCCGCCTAGCGGGAGAAGCACAGATACGCAGTATTTT
D: TRBD2
V: TRBV18
J: TRBJ2-3
size: NA

CDR3: CASSSPESGTGRETQYF
DNA: TGTGCCAGCAGCTCCCCTGAGAGCGGGACAGGGCGGGAGACCCAGTACTTC
D: TRBD1
V: TRBV5-4
J: TRBJ2-5
size: NA

CDR3: CASSQARASGYNEQFF
DNA: TGTGCCAGCAGCCAAGCGAGAGCTAGCGGCTACAATGAGCAGTTCTTC
D: TRBD2
V: TRBV4-2
J: TRBJ2-1
size: NA

CDR3: CASSGQFYGYTF
DNA: TGTGCCAGCTCTGGGCAGTTCTATGGCTACACCTTC
D: NA
V: TRBV28
J: TRBJ1-2
size: NA

CDR3: CASSVEGVGSGTPDTQYF
DNA: TGTGCCAGCAGCGTAGAGGGTGTGGGTAGCGGGACCCCAGATACGCAGTATTTT
D: TRBD2
V: TRBV9
J: TRBJ2-3
size: NA

CDR3: CASSLGPYSNQPQHF
DNA: TGTGCCAGCAGCTTAGGGCCATATAGCAATCAGCCCCAGCATTTT
D: NA
V: TRBV7-2
J: TRBJ1-5
size: few

CDR3: CASSLEGDLHAVSTSGNTIYF
DNA: TGCGCCAGCAGCTTGGAGGGAGATTTACACGCCGTATCGACCTCTGGAAACACCATATATTTT
D: NA
V: TRBV5-1
J: TRBJ1-3
size: NA

CDR3: CASSPGLAGNYNEQFF
DNA: TGTGCCAGCTCACCAGGTCTAGCGGGGAATTACAATGAGCAGTTCTTC
D: TRBD2
V: TRBV18
J: TRBJ2-1
size: NA

CDR3: CASSITGAGGGYTF
DNA: TGTGCCAGTAGTATAACCGGGGCCGGGGGTGGCTACACCTTC
D: NA
V: TRBV19
J: TRBJ1-2
size: once

CDR3: CATSDPGAERGRDGYTF
DNA: TGTGCCACCAGTGACCCGGGCGCGGAGAGGGGGAGGGATGGCTACACCTTC
D: NA
V: TRBV24-1
J: TRBJ1-2
size: NA

CDR3: CASSGGTGHGYTF
DNA: TGTGCCAGCAGCGGGGGGACAGGGCATGGCTACACCTTC
D: TRBD1
V: TRBV9
J: TRBJ1-2
size: NA

CDR3: CASATSGGGSTDTQYF
DNA: TGTGCCAGCGCCACTAGCGGGGGAGGGAGCACAGATACGCAGTATTTT
D: TRBD2
V: TRBV27
J: TRBJ2-3
size: NA

CDR3: CASSAGTVSGNTIYF
DNA: TGCGCCAGCAGCGCCGGGACAGTCTCTGGAAACACCATATATTTT
D: TRBD1
V: TRBV10-2
J: TRBJ1-3
size: NA

CDR3: CASNDLTKGTGKEVEAFF
DNA: TGTGCCAGCAACGACTTGACCAAAGGGACAGGGAAGGAGGTTGAAGCTTTCTTT
D: TRBD1
V: TRBV28
J: TRBJ1-1
size: NA

CDR3: CASRRDRGLVYGYTF
DNA: TGTGCCAGCAGGCGGGACAGGGGGCTGGTCTATGGCTACACCTTC
D: TRBD1
V: TRBV5-4
J: TRBJ1-2
size: NA

CDR3: CASSQDLPSGYLGEQYF
DNA: TGCGCCAGCAGCCAAGATCTGCCTAGCGGATACCTAGGGGAGCAGTACTTC
D: TRBD2
V: TRBV4-1
J: TRBJ2-7
size: NA

CDR3: CASSPNGDNNEQFF
DNA: TGTGCCAGCAGCCCGAACGGGGATAACAATGAGCAGTTCTTC
D: NA
V: TRBV7-2
J: TRBJ2-1
size: NA

CDR3: CAGTVRGAQYF
DNA: TGTGCCGGGACAGTAAGGGGGGCCCAGTACTTC
D: NA
V: TRBV2
J: TRBJ2-5
size: NA

CDR3: CASSQEGGDRGLYEQYF
DNA: TGTGCCAGCAGCCAAGAGGGAGGGGACAGGGGGCTTTACGAGCAGTACTTC
D: TRBD1
V: TRBV4-2
J: TRBJ2-7
size: NA

CDR3: CSVAGQGGTAGNTIYF
DNA: TGCAGCGTTGCGGGACAGGGAGGCACAGCTGGAAACACCATATATTTT
D: TRBD1
V: TRBV29-1
J: TRBJ1-3
size: NA

CDR3: CASSAPQGDNSPLHF
DNA: TGTGCCAGCAGCGCCCCACAGGGAGATAATTCACCCCTCCACTTT
D: NA
V: TRBV5-4
J: TRBJ1-6
size: NA

CDR3: CASSPPRGGRGTGELFF
DNA: TGTGCCAGCAGCCCCCCAAGGGGCGGGAGAGGCACCGGGGAGCTGTTTTTT
D: TRBD2
V: TRBV7-6
J: TRBJ2-2
size: NA

CDR3: CASSLQGDTEAFF
DNA: TGTGCCAGCAGCCTACAGGGTGATACTGAAGCTTTCTTT
D: NA
V: TRBV3-1/TRBV3-2
J: TRBJ1-1
size: NA

CDR3: CASSQWGGSDNSPLHF
DNA: TGTGCCAGCAGCCAATGGGGGGGTTCCGATAATTCACCCCTCCACTTT
D: NA
V: TRBV16
J: TRBJ1-6
size: NA

CDR3: CATSRAAGARRNSPLHF
DNA: TGTGCCACCAGCAGGGCGGCTGGGGCGCGTCGTAATTCACCCCTCCACTTT
D: NA
V: TRBV15
J: TRBJ1-6
size: NA

CDR3: CASSPGQGNYSPLHF
DNA: TGTGCCAGTAGCCCCGGACAGGGCAATTATTCACCCCTCCACTTT
D: TRBD1
V: TRBV19
J: TRBJ1-6
size: NA

CDR3: CASSSPGLTSYEQYF
DNA: TGTGCCAGCAGTTCTCCGGGACTCACGTCCTACGAGCAGTACTTC
D: NA
V: TRBV6-1
J: TRBJ2-7
size: few

CDR3: CASSATSTNYGYTF
DNA: TGTGCCAGCAGCGCAACTTCGACTAACTATGGCTACACCTTC
D: NA
V: TRBV9
J: TRBJ1-2
size: NA

CDR3: CASSSGLRQETQYF
DNA: TGTGCCAGCAGCTCTGGACTACGCCAAGAGACCCAGTACTTC
D: NA
V: TRBV7-9
J: TRBJ2-5
size: NA

CDR3: CASSRGLAGKNTQYF
DNA: TGTGCCAGCAGCCGGGGACTAGCGGGAAAAAATACGCAGTATTTT
D: TRBD2
V: TRBV7-6
J: TRBJ2-3
size: NA

CDR3: CASTLNLGETQYF
DNA: TGTGCCAGCACCTTAAATCTGGGCGAGACCCAGTACTTC
D: NA
V: TRBV2
J: TRBJ2-5
size: NA

CDR3: CASSSVPPEMRPFPRGSYNSPLHF
DNA: TGTGCCAGCAGCTCCGTCCCGCCAGAGATGCGGCCATTCCCACGGGGCTCCTATAATTCACCCCTCCACTTT
D: NA
V: TRBV7-1
J: TRBJ1-6
size: few

CDR3: CASSLASGRTNTGELFF
DNA: TGCGCCAGCAGCTTGGCTAGCGGTCGTACGAACACCGGGGAGCTGTTTTTT
D: TRBD2
V: TRBV5-1
J: TRBJ2-2
size: NA

CDR3: CASSGGLAGGPSSDTQYF
DNA: TGTGCCAGCAGCGGGGGACTAGCGGGGGGGCCCTCGTCAGATACGCAGTATTTT
D: TRBD2
V: TRBV5-4
J: TRBJ2-3
size: few

CDR3: CASSLGEGSGNQPQHF
DNA: TGCGCCAGCAGCTTGGGCGAGGGCAGCGGCAATCAGCCCCAGCATTTT
D: NA
V: TRBV5-1
J: TRBJ1-5
size: NA

CDR3: CASSSRGTGNEKLFF
DNA: TGTGCCAGCAGCTCCCGGGGGACGGGGAATGAAAAACTGTTTTTT
D: NA
V: TRBV9
J: TRBJ1-4
size: NA